This T cell receptor (beta chain) stems from a study of response to subunit inactivated influenza vaccine. V was clipped by 1 base and J by 6 bases, with 7 bases between them. This CDR3 is 12 amino acids long. Germline V gives CDR1 PRHDT, CDR2 FYEKMQ (reference sequence). In TCRdb, the RT-PCR reads were re-called with MiXCR into one record per CDR3 protein. Of about half a million distinct CDR3 sequences in the sample, approximately 10% are singletons; the top ten hold about an eighth. The receptor was isolated from a man aged 45-65 years who received an inactivated influenza vaccine. The starting material was PBMCs from blood, obtained more than 35 days after vaccination. V and J are TRBV13 and TRBJ2-7; D possibly corresponds to TRBD1 (5 bases). The chain's CDR3 is CASSLEQAEQYF. Here the CDR3 DNA reads TGTGCCAGCAGCTTAGAACAGGCCGAGCAGTACTTC.